These 20 T cell receptor beta chains came from one sample sequenced in a study of cytomegalovirus exposure and HLA in healthy donors. In the PCR, 60 Vbeta and 13 Jbeta primers were used. This table comes from immunoSEQ multiplex PCR, and its TCRdb copy is limited to in-frame clones, with some not included. The repertoire holds 150,000 to 200,000 clones, 84% seen once, with around 6% in the top ten. The specimen was PBMCs. The receptors derive from a man between 50 and 59 years old in good health and CMV-seropositive.

The V gene is TRBV5-4, the J gene TRBJ1-2; 9 bases match TRBD1. Germline trimming cut 4 bases from V and 8 bases from J; bases unmatched to any gene: 9. Germline V gene data show CDR1 as SGHNT and CDR2 as YYREEE (reference sequence). There are 14 residues in the CDR3. The CDR3, as DNA: TGTGCCAGCAGCCTACAACAGGGGGCTGGAGGCTACACCTTC. This translates into CASSLQQGAGGYTF. Full variable domain (missing parts from reference TRBV5-4 and TRBJ1-2): ETGVTQSPTHLIKTRGQQVTLRCSSQSGHNTVSWYQQALGQGPQFIFQYYREEENGRGNFPPRFSGLQFPNYSSELNVNALELDDSALYLCASSLQQGAGGYTFGSGTRLTVV.

The CDR3 here is CASSSIGRDTEAFF. CDR3 bases: TGTGCCAGCAGTTCGATAGGGAGGGACACTGAAGCTTTCTTT. The chain joins TRBV27 to TRBJ1-1, with no clear D. Germline CDR1 is MNHEY and CDR2 is SMNVEV (reference sequence). The ends were cut back, 4 bases at V and 3 bases at J, with 12 bases in the middle. The CDR3 spans 14 residues.

This chain joins TRBV11-2 and TRBJ1-3, with TRBD1 identical over 8 bases. CDR1 and CDR2 from the germline V gene are SGHAT and FQNNGV. J gave up 6 bases and V 3 bases, and 7 bases lay outside the gene matches. This CDR3 is 15 amino acids long. CDR3 amino acids: CASSFPGTGENTIYF. CDR3 sequence (DNA): TGTGCCAGCAGCTTTCCCGGGACAGGAGAAAACACCATATATTTT.

V usage is TRBV19 and J usage is TRBJ1-6, with D perhaps TRBD1 (6 bases). Germline loops: CDR1 LNHDA, CDR2 SQIVND (reference sequence). The CDR3 spans 13 residues. The germline V and J ends were trimmed by 5 bases and 7 bases, with 9 bases remaining between them. CDR3 residues: CASSETGNSPLHF. CDR3 DNA: TGTGCCAGTAGTGAAACAGGGAATTCACCCCTCCACTTT.

This chain joins TRBV6-1 and TRBJ2-2, with D maybe TRBD1 (6 bases). The CDR3 is 15 amino acids. Germline V CDR1 and CDR2: MNHNS, SASEGT. V was pared by 4 bases and J by 4 bases, with 13 bases between. CDR3 DNA: TGTGCCAGCAGTGTTCCAGGGGTTGTCACCGGGGAGCTGTTTTTT. It codes for CASSVPGVVTGELFF.

This chain joins TRBV2 and TRBJ2-3; maybe TRBD1 (5 bases). The CDR3 length is 14 residues. CDR1 and CDR2 (germline): SNHLY, FYNNEI. The V end was cut by 11 bases, the J end by 0 bases, with 15 bases between. The CDR3 protein is CASQVTVSTDTQYF. The DNA of the CDR3 is TGTGCCTCCCAAGTGACAGTTAGCACAGATACGCAGTATTTT. Using reference TRBV2 and TRBJ2-3 for the parts outside the CDR3, the full variable domain is EPEVTQTPSHQVTQMGQEVILRCVPISNHLYFYWYRQILGQKVEFLVSFYNNEISEKSEIFDDQFSVERPDGSNFTLKIRSTKLEDSAMYFCASQVTVSTDTQYFGPGTRLTVL.

V gene TRBV12-5 combines with J gene TRBJ2-7, with D perhaps TRBD2 (6 bases). The length of the CDR3 is 14 residues. V gave up 7 bases and J gave up 0 bases, with 13 bases separating them. In germline, CDR1 is LGHNT, CDR2 FRNRAP. The CDR3 loop reads CASVAPGLSYEQYF. CDR3 nucleotides: TGTGCTAGTGTCGCTCCGGGACTCTCCTACGAGCAGTACTTC.

This clone occurred a few times. The chain links TRBV7-2 to TRBJ1-1; 8 bases align to TRBD1. Germline lookup yields CDR1 SGHTA and CDR2 FQGNSA. CDR3 length: 14 residues. V shed 5 bases and J 5 bases; nucleotides not matched to a gene: 7. The CDR3 nucleotides are TGTGCCAGCAGCCCGGGACAGGATAGGACTGAAGCTTTCTTT. Protein sequence: CASSPGQDRTEAFF.

The rearrangement links TRBV10-1 to TRBJ2-3; 8 positions match TRBD2. CDR1 is WNHNN and CDR2 is SYGVQD in the germline V gene (reference sequence). This CDR3 has 18 amino acids. The V and J ends lost 3 bases and 1 base, in that order; junction bases with no gene match: 12. This CDR3 reads CASSDSGTRGGGTDTQYF. The CDR3 bases are TGCGCCAGCAGTGATTCCGGGACTAGAGGTGGGGGCACAGATACGCAGTATTTT.

The CDR3 DNA sequence: TGTGCCAGTTCGAGATCAACTAATGAAAAACTGTTTTTT. Translated, it gives CASSRSTNEKLFF. The chain has TRBV19 and TRBJ1-4; D ambiguous. Per germline, CDR1 LNHDA and CDR2 SQIVND (reference sequence). The CDR3 consists of 13 residues. Between the trimmed V and J ends, which lost 8 bases and 0 bases, there was a span of 7 bases.

This clone has a handful of counts. The chain uses TRBV19 and TRBJ2-1; 9 nucleotides line up with TRBD2. Trimming at V came to 7 bases and at J to 2 bases, leaving 6 bases not matched to a gene. Germline V gene data show CDR1 as LNHDA and CDR2 as SQIVND (reference sequence). There are 15 residues in the CDR3. This CDR3 is CASTSKREAYNEQFF. CDR3 nucleotide sequence: TGTGCCAGTACCTCGAAGCGGGAGGCCTACAATGAGCAGTTCTTC.

The rearrangement joins TRBV11-2 to TRBJ2-1; 10 bases match TRBD2. This CDR3 contains 15 residues. V was pared by 4 bases and J by 4 bases, with 4 bases of the junction left unmatched. Germline values: CDR1 SGHAT, CDR2 FQNNGV. CDR3 sequence: CASSSAGGNYNEQFF. The DNA of the CDR3 is TGTGCCAGCAGCTCAGCGGGAGGGAATTACAATGAGCAGTTCTTC.

The chain uses TRBV9 and TRBJ2-5, with TRBD1 identical over 8 bases. Germline values: CDR1 SGDLS, CDR2 YYNGEE. V dropped 0 bases and J dropped 1; count of bases not matched to a gene: 2. The CDR3 runs to 15 residues. The CDR3 nucleotides read TGTGCCAGCAGCGTAGGACAGGGGATCCAAGAGACCCAGTACTTC. It yields the protein CASSVGQGIQETQYF.

V usage is TRBV7-9 and J usage is TRBJ2-7, with 9 bases identical to TRBD2. The CDR3 spans 19 residues. V was pared by 3 bases and J by 1 base, with 16 bases of the junction left unmatched. Germline-derived CDR1 and CDR2 are SEHNR and FQNEAQ (reference sequence). CDR3 residues: CASSLGVAGDLVLSYEQYV. DNA of the CDR3: TGTGCCAGCAGCTTGGGGGTAGCGGGAGACCTCGTTTTGTCCTACGAGCAGTACGTC.

This clone has only one observation. The chain combines TRBV2 with TRBJ1-2, with 7 bases that match TRBD1. Germline V gene data show CDR1 as SNHLY and CDR2 as FYNNEI. J was trimmed by 5 bases and V by 8 bases; bases with no gene match: 14. The length of the CDR3 is 15 residues. The CDR3 sequence: CASPKFRDSPYGYTF. Written as DNA, the CDR3 is TGTGCCAGCCCTAAGTTTCGGGACAGTCCGTATGGCTACACCTTC. Supplemented by reference TRBV2 and TRBJ1-2, the full variable domain reads EPEVTQTPSHQVTQMGQEVILRCVPISNHLYFYWYRQILGQKVEFLVSFYNNEISEKSEIFDDQFSVERPDGSNFTLKIRSTKLEDSAMYFCASPKFRDSPYGYTFGSGTRLTVV.

J is TRBJ2-5 and V is TRBV6-5, with 12 bases identical to TRBD1. The J call may not be correct, given that the DNA end is closer to TRBJ2-7. This CDR3 spans 15 amino acids. Per the germline V gene, CDR1 is MNHEY and CDR2 is SVGAGI. The CDR3 DNA is TGTGCCAGCAGTATCGGGACAGGGGGCTTCTACGAGCAGTACTTC. Translated: CASSIGTGGFYEQYF.

The genes are TRBV6-1 and TRBJ2-7, with 12 bases that match TRBD2. The germline V gene has CDR1 MNHNS and CDR2 SASEGT. The CDR3 has 16 amino acids. Germline trimming cut 0 bases from V and 2 bases from J; bases unmatched to any gene: 2. The CDR3 nucleotides are TGTGCCAGCAGTGAAGCGACTAGCGGGGGACCCTACGAGCAGTACTTC. This encodes CASSEATSGGPYEQYF.

The chain links TRBV5-6 to TRBJ1-4; D might be TRBD1 (6 bases). The CDR3 consists of 13 residues. CDR1 is SGHDT, CDR2 YYEEEE, per germline. V was clipped by 4 bases and J by 13 bases, with 17 bases between them. The CDR3 loop reads CASSLSGGGGLFF. The CDR3 nucleotides read TGTGCCAGCAGCCTTTCGGGGGGCGGGGGACTGTTTTTT.

This clone was seen only a few times. The CDR3, as DNA: TGTGCCAGCAGCTTAAGTGGAGGCGGCAGAGATACGCAGTATTTT. This gives the protein CASSLSGGGRDTQYF. This chain uses TRBV7-8 with TRBJ2-3; TRBD2 might be the D (5 bases). V was trimmed by 2 bases and J by 5 bases, leaving 14 bases between them. Germline V lookup: CDR1 SGHVS, CDR2 FQNEAQ. CDR3 length equals 15 residues.

Details on this clone: An end of the junction does not agree with germline; a read error may underlie this. The genes are TRBV7-9 and TRBJ1-4, with 7 nucleotides matching TRBD1. Germline values: CDR1 SEHNR, CDR2 FQNEAQ (reference sequence). The CDR3 consists of 16 residues. The CDR3 here is CSSSLDPGQNNEKLFF. In nucleotides, the CDR3 is TGTTCCAGCAGCTTGGATCCGGGACAGAACAATGAAAAACTGTTTTTT.